Each of the 10 T cell receptor beta chains below was sequenced from the same sample in a study of CD8 T cells in Susac syndrome. Random hexamers were used to reverse transcribe about 0.5 to 1 ug of RNA. TCRdb used MiXCR to reprocess the immunoSEQ multiplex PCR reads, holding one entry per CDR3 protein. The table lists around 270,000 distinct CDR3 sequences, approximately 85% of them singletons. Input material: CD8+ T cells from PBMCs. The receptor set was obtained from a human donor with multiple sclerosis.

The gene calls are TRBV6-4 and TRBJ2-3, with TRBD1 matching 7 bases. The CDR3 runs 16 residues. Germline CDR1 and CDR2: MRHNA and SNTAGT. The V gene end was trimmed by 0 bases and the J gene end by 1 base; junction bases not matched to a gene: 4. The CDR3 sequence is CASSDSRGRGTDTQYF. CDR3 nucleotide sequence: TGTGCCAGCAGTGACTCGAGGGGGCGCGGCACAGATACGCAGTATTTT.

The rearrangement uses TRBV27 and TRBJ2-5; possibly TRBD1 for D (5 bases). V lost 6 bases and J 1 base, leaving 12 bases between the germline ends. CDR3 size: 14 residues. Germline values: CDR1 MNHEY, CDR2 SMNVEV (reference sequence). This CDR3 reads CASRLLGAQETQYF. The CDR3 bases are TGTGCCAGCAGACTGCTTGGGGCCCAAGAGACCCAGTACTTC.

This chain links TRBV9 with TRBJ2-5, with D perhaps TRBD2 (5 bases). The CDR3 is made up of 15 amino acids. Trimming left V 0 bases short and J 7 bases short, with 16 bases between. Looked up from germline, CDR1 is SGDLS and CDR2 is YYNGEE. The CDR3 nucleotides are TGTGCCAGCAGCGTAGAAGACTCCGAACTAGGGACCCAGTACTTC. This sequence encodes CASSVEDSELGTQYF. The complete variable domain, with remaining parts taken from reference TRBV9 and TRBJ2-5, reads DSGVTQTPKHLITATGQRVTLRCSPRSGDLSVYWYQQSLDQGLQFLIQYYNGEERAKGNILERFSAQQFPDLHSELNLSSLELGDSALYFCASSVEDSELGTQYFGPGTRLLVL.

The chain joins TRBV12-5 to TRBJ1-1; D gene ambiguous. The V gene's germline CDR1 is LGHNT and CDR2 FRNRAP. Trimming removed 4 bases from V and 6 bases from J, with 12 bases in between. CDR3 size: 13 residues. Here the CDR3 DNA reads TGTGCTAGTGGTTCCGGTGAGAGCGCTGAAGCTTTCTTT. Encoded protein: CASGSGESAEAFF.

CDR3 sequence: CAISDRGWGAFF. DNA of the CDR3: TGTGCCATCAGTGACCGGGGTTGGGGAGCTTTCTTT. The chain recombines TRBV10-3 with TRBJ1-1, with D unresolved. V lost 3 bases and J lost 10, with 12 bases in between. The V gene's germline CDR1 is ENHRY and CDR2 SYGVKD. The CDR3 length is 12 residues.

The J gene is TRBJ1-2, the V gene TRBV4-3, with 10 bases fitting TRBD1. The CDR3 consists of 14 residues. With V trimmed by 4 bases and J by 3 bases, 2 bases remained unmatched. The V gene's germline CDR1 is LGHNA and CDR2 YSLEER. The chain's CDR3 is CASSLGQGYYGYTF. The DNA of the CDR3 is TGCGCCAGCAGCCTGGGACAGGGGTACTATGGCTACACCTTC.

V gene TRBV7-9 combines with J gene TRBJ2-1, with D hard to call. The CDR3 has 15 amino acids. V lost 4 bases to trimming and J lost 4 bases, with 14 bases between them. Germline V gene data show CDR1 as SEHNR and CDR2 as FQNEAQ (reference sequence). DNA for the CDR3: TGTGCCAGCAGCTACCCAACCGGTCGGTACAATGAGCAGTTCTTC. The encoded protein is CASSYPTGRYNEQFF.

The V and J genes are TRBV7-9 and TRBJ2-1, with 12 bases that match TRBD2. The CDR3 is made up of 15 amino acids. Germline trimming cut 8 bases from V and 7 bases from J; bases unmatched to any gene: 9. CDR1 is SEHNR, CDR2 FQNEAQ, per germline (reference sequence). The chain's CDR3 is CASCELAGGGNEQFF. The CDR3 nucleotides read TGTGCCAGCTGCGAGCTAGCGGGAGGGGGAAATGAGCAGTTCTTC.

The chain is built from TRBV4-1 and TRBJ1-2, with D uncertain. Germline CDR1 MGHRA, CDR2 YSYEKL. The CDR3 has 14 amino acids. V was shortened by 1 base and J by 3 bases, with 9 bases between the two germline ends. Here the CDR3 reads CASSQGGHYYGYTF. CDR3 DNA: TGCGCCAGCAGCCAAGGTGGGCATTACTATGGCTACACCTTC.

The chain recombines TRBV18 with TRBJ2-3; no definite D call. V was clipped by 4 bases and J by 0 bases, with 11 bases between them. CDR1 is KGHSH and CDR2 is LQKENI in the germline V gene. The length of the CDR3 is 15 residues. The CDR3 nucleotides read TGTGCCAGCTCACGAATTGACGCTAGCACAGATACGCAGTATTTT. It is translated as CASSRIDASTDTQYF. The full variable domain, completed using reference TRBV18 and TRBJ2-3, is NAGVMQNPRHLVRRRGQEARLRCSPMKGHSHVYWYRQLPEEGLKFMVYLQKENIIDESGMPKERFSAEFPKEGPSILRIQQVVRGDSAAYFCASSRIDASTDTQYFGPGTRLTVL.